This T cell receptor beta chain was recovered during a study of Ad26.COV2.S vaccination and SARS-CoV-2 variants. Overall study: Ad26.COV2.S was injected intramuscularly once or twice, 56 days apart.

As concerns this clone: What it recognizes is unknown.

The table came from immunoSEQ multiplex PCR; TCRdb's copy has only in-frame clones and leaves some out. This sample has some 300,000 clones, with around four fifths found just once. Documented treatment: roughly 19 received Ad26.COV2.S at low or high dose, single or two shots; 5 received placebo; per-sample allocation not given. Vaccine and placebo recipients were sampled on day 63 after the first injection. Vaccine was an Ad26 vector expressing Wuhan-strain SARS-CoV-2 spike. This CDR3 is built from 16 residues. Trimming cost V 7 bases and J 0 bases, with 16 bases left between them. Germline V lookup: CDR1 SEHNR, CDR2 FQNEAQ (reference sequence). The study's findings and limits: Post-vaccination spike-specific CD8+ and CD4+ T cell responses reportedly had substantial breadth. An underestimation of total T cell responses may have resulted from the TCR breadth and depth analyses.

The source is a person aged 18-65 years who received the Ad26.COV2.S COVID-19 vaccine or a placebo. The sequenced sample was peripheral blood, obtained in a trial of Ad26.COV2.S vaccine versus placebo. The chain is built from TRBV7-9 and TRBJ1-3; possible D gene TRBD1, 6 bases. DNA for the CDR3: TGTGCCAGCATGCACCGGGACATGAGCTCTGGAAACACCATATATTTT. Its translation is CASMHRDMSSGNTIYF.